Listed here are 25 T cell receptor beta chains from one sample, sequenced in a study of STAT5B mutations in CD4+ large granular lymphocyte leukemia. Assay used: immunoSEQ multiplex PCR; TCRdb lists only in-frame clones, some missing. The table lists 30,000 to 35,000 clones, about nine tenths of them singletons. The specimen was CD4+ T cells from blood buffy coats. Receptor source: a human donor in good health.

This clone is a singleton in its sample. This chain uses TRBV7-9 with TRBJ1-4; TRBD1 matches 10 bases. Germline V gene data show CDR1 as SEHNR and CDR2 as FQNEAQ (reference sequence). This CDR3 spans 17 amino acids. V shed 4 bases and J 3 bases; nucleotides not matched to a gene: 8. The CDR3 coding sequence is TGTGCCAGCAGCTCGACCTGGACAGGGGGGCCTAATGAAAAACTGTTTTTT. It encodes CASSSTWTGGPNEKLFF.

This chain joins TRBV7-2 and TRBJ1-5, with 10 bases lining up with TRBD1. This CDR3 contains 15 residues. V shed 2 bases, J shed 7 bases, and the junction held 5 bases outside the gene matches. Germline CDR1 reads SGHTA; CDR2 reads FQGNSA. CDR3 bases: TGTGCCAGCAGCTTATCGGGACAGGGGAGCCAGCCCCAGCATTTT. The encoded protein is CASSLSGQGSQPQHF.

The V gene is TRBV7-2, the J gene TRBJ2-3; TRBD1 agrees at 9 bases. Germline-derived CDR1 and CDR2 are SGHTA and FQGNSA. The J segment lost 4 bases and the V segment lost 2 bases, leaving 4 bases of the junction unmatched. The CDR3 totals 15 residues. The CDR3 DNA reads TGTGCCAGCAGCTTAATGGGACAGGGCGCAGATACGCAGTATTTT. It codes for CASSLMGQGADTQYF. Full variable domain (missing parts from reference TRBV7-2 and TRBJ2-3): GAGVSQSPSNKVTEKGKDVELRCDPISGHTALYWYRQSLGQGLEFLIYFQGNSAPDKSGLPSDRFSAERTGGSVSTLTIQRTQQEDSAVYLCASSLMGQGADTQYFGPGTRLTVL.

The chain is built from TRBV5-1 and TRBJ2-5; D remains unclear. The CDR3 runs 14 residues. CDR1 is SGHRS, CDR2 YFSETQ, per germline. Deletions cut 4 bases from V and 1 base from J, with 11 bases between. The CDR3: CASSRSEIQETQYF. In DNA form, the CDR3 reads TGCGCCAGCAGCAGGAGCGAGATCCAAGAGACCCAGTACTTC.

The J gene is TRBJ1-5, the V gene TRBV7-2; D is unresolved. Germline V CDR1 and CDR2: SGHTA, FQGNSA. V was cut by 4 bases and J by 7 bases, with 17 bases left in between. The CDR3 sequence is 15 residues long. CDR3 sequence (DNA): TGTGCCAGCAGCTCAGGCATCCGGGAAAGCCAGCCCCAGCATTTT. Its protein product is CASSSGIRESQPQHF.

V is TRBV5-1 and J is TRBJ2-1; 11 bases line up with TRBD2. V dropped 4 bases and J dropped 7; count of bases not matched to a gene: 7. The CDR3 spans 15 residues. Germline CDR1 and CDR2: SGHRS and YFSETQ. The CDR3 protein is CASSKLAGEGNEQFF. The CDR3 DNA is TGCGCCAGCAGCAAACTAGCGGGAGAGGGGAATGAGCAGTTCTTC. Full variable domain (remainder filled in from reference TRBV5-1 and TRBJ2-1): KAGVTQTPRYLIKTRGQQVTLSCSPISGHRSVSWYQQTPGQGLQFLFEYFSETQRNKGNFPGRFSGRQFSNSRSEMNVSTLELGDSALYLCASSKLAGEGNEQFFGPGTRLTVL.

V and J are TRBV7-2 and TRBJ1-4, with TRBD1 matching over 8 bases. The CDR3 sequence is 14 residues long. Germline trimming cut 5 bases from V and 5 bases from J; bases unmatched to any gene: 4. Germline CDR1 reads SGHTA; CDR2 reads FQGNSA. CDR3 bases: TGTGCCAGCAGCCGACAGGGGTTCAATGAAAAACTGTTTTTT. It translates to CASSRQGFNEKLFF.

V gene TRBV7-2 combines with J gene TRBJ1-3; unclear D gene. V shed 0 bases and J shed 2 bases, with 11 bases lying between them. Per germline, CDR1 SGHTA and CDR2 FQGNSA. The CDR3 runs 16 residues. CDR3: CASSLAVSVAGNTIYF. Here the CDR3 DNA reads TGTGCCAGCAGCTTAGCCGTTTCGGTCGCTGGAAACACCATATATTTT.

J is TRBJ1-5 and V is TRBV12-1; no check of the table's D call, TRBD1, against the DNA was made. TRBV12-1 is termed a pseudogene. There are 14 residues in the CDR3. CDR3 nucleotides: TGTGCCAGCAGCCCAGACAGGGGGCAGCAGCCCCAGCATTTT. Translating gives CASSPDRGQQPQHF.

The chain has TRBV4-1 and TRBJ2-7; tentatively, D is TRBD1 (5 bases). From germline, CDR1 is MGHRA and CDR2 YSYEKL. The CDR3 runs to 16 residues. Between the trimmed V and J ends, which lost 0 bases and 2 bases, there was a span of 14 bases. In DNA, the CDR3 is TGCGCCAGCAGCCAAGATCGACAGCTTAACACCTACGAGCAGTACTTC. Translation gives CASSQDRQLNTYEQYF.

This clone was counted a single time. The rearrangement links TRBV6-1 to TRBJ1-2, with 11 bases fitting TRBD1. Germline CDR1 is MNHNS and CDR2 is SASEGT. Trimming took 6 bases from V and 3 from J; bases not matched to a gene: 3. The CDR3 has 14 amino acids. The CDR3 region is CASSRTGGDYGYTF. The CDR3, as DNA: TGTGCCAGCAGCAGGACAGGGGGCGACTATGGCTACACCTTC.

This chain joins TRBV5-1 and TRBJ2-3, with TRBD2 as a possible D gene (5 bases). The germline CDR1 and CDR2 sequences are SGHRS and YFSETQ. This CDR3 has 16 residues. The germline V and J ends were trimmed by 3 bases and 1 base, with 15 bases remaining between them. CDR3 sequence (DNA): TGCGCCAGCAGCTCGGCCATCCTCGGGGGCACAGATACGCAGTATTTT. Its protein product is CASSSAILGGTDTQYF.

The chain is built from TRBV7-2 and TRBJ2-1, with 8 bases matching TRBD1. In germline, CDR1 is SGHTA, CDR2 FQGNSA. The CDR3 consists of 14 residues. Trimming at V came to 3 bases and at J to 9 bases, leaving 7 bases not matched to a gene. In DNA, the CDR3 is TGTGCCAGCAGCTTTACCACAGGGGGGCCTGAGCAGTTCTTC. Protein product: CASSFTTGGPEQFF. Full variable domain (outside the CDR3, taken from reference TRBV7-2 and TRBJ2-1): GAGVSQSPSNKVTEKGKDVELRCDPISGHTALYWYRQSLGQGLEFLIYFQGNSAPDKSGLPSDRFSAERTGGSVSTLTIQRTQQEDSAVYLCASSFTTGGPEQFFGPGTRLTVL.

The chain has TRBV19 and TRBJ1-4; 10 bases match TRBD1. CDR3 length: 15 amino acids. Germline assignment: CDR1 LNHDA and CDR2 SQIVND (reference sequence). The V segment lost 7 bases and the J segment 7 bases; nucleotides outside the gene matches: 9. CDR3: CASNRGDRGAEKLFF. The DNA for the CDR3 is TGTGCCAGTAATAGGGGGGACAGGGGAGCTGAAAAACTGTTTTTT.

V gene TRBV28 combines with J gene TRBJ1-5; no definite D call. Trimming took 7 bases from V and 7 from J, leaving 11 bases between them. This CDR3 region has 12 residues. CDR1 MDHEN and CDR2 SYDVKM come from the germline V gene. The CDR3 region is CASTFQRQPQHF. The DNA of the CDR3 is TGTGCCAGCACCTTCCAAAGGCAGCCCCAGCATTTT.

The V gene is TRBV2, the J gene TRBJ2-7, with D perhaps TRBD1 (6 bases). The V and J ends lost 0 bases and 9 bases respectively, with 15 bases between them. This CDR3 has 14 amino acids. CDR1 SNHLY and CDR2 FYNNEI come from the germline V gene. CDR3 bases: TGTGCCAGCAGTGAAGCGGCCAGGGGTGGAGCGCAGTACTTC. It translates to CASSEAARGGAQYF.

The chain links TRBV19 to TRBJ2-5; 11 bases fit TRBD2. CDR1 is LNHDA, CDR2 SQIVND, per germline (reference sequence). This CDR3 region has 15 residues. After removal of 4 bases from V and 5 bases from J, the junction contained 6 bases not matched to a gene. The CDR3 DNA sequence: TGTGCCAGTAGTAATAGCGGGGGGGCCTCTGAGACCCAGTACTTC. Its protein is CASSNSGGASETQYF. The full variable domain, with the rest looked up from reference TRBV19 and TRBJ2-5, is DGGITQSPKYLFRKEGQNVTLSCEQNLNHDAMYWYRQDPGQGLRLIYYSQIVNDFQKGDIAEGYSVSREKKESFPLTVTSAQKNPTAFYLCASSNSGGASETQYFGPGTRLLVL.

The sample holds a few counts of this clone. This sequence joins TRBV7-8 and TRBJ1-1; 8 positions match TRBD1. In germline, CDR1 is SGHVS, CDR2 FQNEAQ. J lost 4 bases, V lost 5 bases, and 6 bases had no gene match. The CDR3 has 14 amino acids. CDR3 protein: CASSAHRGTTEAFF. The CDR3 nucleotides are TGTGCCAGCAGCGCACACAGGGGGACCACTGAAGCTTTCTTT.

In this sample, this clone turned up once. This rearrangement joins TRBV7-9 to TRBJ2-3; 10 bases align to TRBD1. Germline loops: CDR1 SEHNR, CDR2 FQNEAQ (reference sequence). The CDR3 loop spans 17 amino acids. The V and J ends lost 5 bases and 4 bases, in that order; junction bases with no gene match: 12. CDR3 in DNA: TGTGCCAGCAGCATCAAGCCGGGACAGGGGAGAGCAGATACGCAGTATTTT. Its protein product is CASSIKPGQGRADTQYF.

The V call is TRBV7-2, the J call TRBJ1-2, with D perhaps matching TRBD1 (5 bases). Looked up from germline, CDR1 is SGHTA and CDR2 is FQGNSA. The V end was cut by 5 bases, the J end by 4 bases, with 8 bases between. The CDR3 covers 12 residues. CDR3 nucleotides: TGTGCCAGCAGCCGGGACTTCTATGGCTACACCTTC. As protein: CASSRDFYGYTF.

The rearrangement uses TRBV6-5 and TRBJ2-1, with 8 nucleotides matching TRBD2. The CDR3 is made up of 15 amino acids. Germline loops: CDR1 MNHEY, CDR2 SVGAGI. The V and J ends lost 5 bases and 8 bases, in that order; junction bases with no gene match: 11. The CDR3: CASSTQGGGFDEQFF. CDR3 nucleotides: TGTGCCAGCAGTACCCAGGGCGGGGGGTTTGATGAGCAGTTCTTC.

The V and J genes are TRBV9 and TRBJ2-1, with D uncertain. Germline lookup yields CDR1 SGDLS and CDR2 YYNGEE. V was cut by 2 bases and J by 0 bases, with 9 bases left in between. CDR3 length: 15 amino acids. CDR3 nucleotide sequence: TGTGCCAGCAGCGTCGACTTGAGCTCCTACAATGAGCAGTTCTTC. Amino acids: CASSVDLSSYNEQFF.

The chain is built from TRBV19 and TRBJ2-1; 8 positions match TRBD2. The CDR3 loop spans 16 amino acids. V was pared by 1 base and J by 5 bases, with 7 bases of the junction left unmatched. Germline assignment: CDR1 LNHDA and CDR2 SQIVND (reference sequence). CDR3 amino acids: CASSIVGSGTNNEQFF. For the CDR3, the DNA is TGTGCCAGTAGTATAGTAGGTAGCGGGACAAACAATGAGCAGTTCTTC.

The chain joins TRBV7-9 to TRBJ2-6; unclear D gene. Germline loops: CDR1 SEHNR, CDR2 FQNEAQ (reference sequence). The V gene lost 2 bases and the J gene lost 0 bases, with 11 bases spanning the gap. The CDR3 is made up of 17 amino acids. The CDR3 loop reads CASSLSGYLSGANVLTF. The CDR3 DNA reads as TGTGCCAGCAGCTTATCGGGCTACCTCTCTGGGGCCAACGTCCTGACTTTC.

The chain carries TRBV7-9 and TRBJ2-3; possible D gene TRBD2, 6 bases. Trimming shortened V by 5 bases and J by 6 bases, and 21 bases separated the two germline ends. The CDR3 totals 16 residues. Germline-derived CDR1 and CDR2 are SEHNR and FQNEAQ (reference sequence). The CDR3 DNA is TGTGCCAGCAGCCCCCGCCGGGACTCTCGCGGGGATACGCAGTATTTT. This codes for CASSPRRDSRGDTQYF.